One sample yielded the 26 T cell receptor beta chains listed below, sequenced in a study of T-cell reconstitution after alpha-beta-depleted transplantation in children. Unique molecular identifiers were used to barcode this TCRbeta library. Using its own MiXCR run on the PCR reads, TCRdb lists one record per CDR3 protein. The sample comprises 500,000 to 750,000 distinct CDR3 sequences, 13% of which are singletons, and 2.2% rests with the top ten. Sequencing used PBMCs, mostly from graft donor cells, obtained 360 days after TCRalphabeta/CD19-depleted stem cell transplant. These receptors came from a male patient under 18 who had a stem cell transplant for acute myeloid leukemia, so the T cells may come from the graft donor.

This clonotype was detected a few times. The chain couples TRBV20-1 to TRBJ1-1; 7 bases fit TRBD1. The CDR3 consists of 13 residues. CDR1 DFQATT and CDR2 SNEGSKA come from the germline V gene (reference sequence). The ends lost 6 bases at V and 6 bases at J; junction bases unmatched: 10. The CDR3: CSASRQGPPEAFF. Written as DNA, the CDR3 is TGCAGTGCGTCAAGACAGGGTCCCCCTGAAGCTTTCTTT.

This clonotype was picked up a small number of times. The genes are TRBV20-1 and TRBJ2-1; D is uncertain. Trimming cost V 4 bases and J 0 bases, with 10 bases left between them. The CDR3 is 14 amino acids. The germline CDR1 and CDR2 sequences are DFQATT and SNEGSKA (reference sequence). The DNA of the CDR3 is TGCAGTGCTATGGCCGCGAGCTCCTACAATGAGCAGTTCTTC. Its translation: CSAMAASSYNEQFF.

The chain carries TRBV15 and TRBJ1-1; D gene ambiguous. This CDR3 contains 15 residues. Trimming took off 3 bases at V and 7 bases at J, with 18 bases between the two ends. Germline CDR1 is LNHNV and CDR2 is YYDKDF (reference sequence). The CDR3 sequence is CATSSRTAISDEAFF. For the CDR3, the DNA is TGTGCCACCAGCAGCCGGACGGCAATATCGGATGAAGCTTTCTTT.

This clonotype was detected ten times or more. The chain is built from TRBV12-3 or TRBV12-4 and TRBJ2-7; 10 bases map to TRBD2. The CDR3 length is 16 residues. J lost 5 bases, V lost 1 base, and 8 bases had no gene match. The CDR3 loop is CASSLGPVLAGDEQYF. Here the CDR3 DNA reads TGTGCCAGCAGTTTAGGCCCGGTGCTAGCGGGAGACGAGCAGTACTTC.

This clonotype was seen more than once but under ten times. V and J are TRBV7-2 and TRBJ2-5, with D possibly TRBD2 on 6 matching bases. The CDR3 consists of 16 residues. Trimming took off 3 bases at V and 0 bases at J, with 14 bases between the two ends. Germline-derived CDR1 and CDR2 are SGHTA and FQGNSA. CDR3 residues: CASSFPGLPYQETQYF. CDR3 nucleotides: TGTGCCAGCAGCTTTCCGGGACTGCCGTACCAAGAGACCCAGTACTTC.

This sequence joins TRBV4-3 and TRBJ2-7; D call uncertain. CDR1 and CDR2 from the germline V gene are LGHNA and YSLEER. The V end lost 1 base, the J end lost 4 bases, and 8 bases lay between the germline ends. CDR3 length: 13 residues. The CDR3 DNA sequence: TGCGCCAGCAGCCAAGTTCATCATTACGAGCAGTACTTC. Protein: CASSQVHHYEQYF.

This clonotype was counted only a few times. The CDR3 DNA reads TGTGCCAGCAGTTTAAGGTGGTCCTTGGGACAGGGGGGGGACGAGCAGTACTTC. It translates to CASSLRWSLGQGGDEQYF. The chain links TRBV28 to TRBJ2-7, with 11 nucleotides matching TRBD1. Germline loops: CDR1 MDHEN, CDR2 SYDVKM. V lost 2 bases to trimming and J lost 5 bases; unmatched junction nucleotides: 14. The CDR3 covers 18 residues.

This chain joins TRBV20-1 and TRBJ2-3; D may match TRBD1 or TRBD2 (7 bases each). The CDR3 sequence is 16 residues long. The V end lost 6 bases, the J end lost 3 bases, and 22 bases lay between the germline ends. Germline V gene lookup returns CDR1 DFQATT and CDR2 SNEGSKA (reference sequence). Here the CDR3 DNA reads TGCAGTGCCGAGGGGCGGGAGCAGGGGGGGACAGATACGCAGTATTTT. Translated, it gives CSAEGREQGGTDTQYF.

In its sample, this clonotype was seen many times. This rearrangement joins TRBV10-3 to TRBJ2-1; D is unresolved. The CDR3 covers 12 residues. Germline CDR1 is ENHRY and CDR2 is SYGVKD. The ends were cut back, 10 bases at V and 8 bases at J, with 15 bases in the middle. Written as DNA, the CDR3 is TGTGCCACGAAGGTAAACGCGGATGAGCAGTTCTTC. This gives the protein CATKVNADEQFF.

The chain is built from TRBV29-1 and TRBJ2-1; no clear D gene. Trimming took 0 bases from V and 8 from J, leaving 11 bases between them. CDR3 length: 13 residues. CDR1 and CDR2 from the germline V gene are SQVTM and ANQGSEA. CDR3 in DNA: TGCAGCGTTGAAGAGTCCGGGTTCTATGAGCAGTTCTTC. This translates into CSVEESGFYEQFF.

The chain has TRBV20-1 and TRBJ2-3, with TRBD2 matching 9 bases. From germline, CDR1 is DFQATT and CDR2 SNEGSKA (reference sequence). V shed 6 bases and J 8 bases; nucleotides not matched to a gene: 12. The CDR3 length is 14 residues. CDR3 protein: CSAQRPSGTATQYF. The DNA for the CDR3 is TGCAGTGCCCAGAGGCCTAGCGGGACGGCTACGCAGTATTTT.

Ten or more counts support this clonotype. The gene calls are TRBV12-3 or TRBV12-4 and TRBJ2-3; 11 bases match TRBD2. With 5 bases clipped from V and 0 bases from J, the junction kept 7 bases outside the gene matches. The CDR3 sequence is 17 residues long. The CDR3 sequence is CASSGEGLADSTDTQYF. CDR3 coding DNA: TGTGCCAGCAGTGGCGAGGGACTAGCGGACAGCACAGATACGCAGTATTTT.

This clonotype was picked up a small number of times. The chain recombines TRBV9 with TRBJ2-5; 8 positions match TRBD1. J lost 4 bases, V lost 4 bases, and 12 bases had no gene match. Germline-derived CDR1 and CDR2 are SGDLS and YYNGEE. The CDR3 has 16 amino acids. The CDR3, as DNA: TGTGCCAGCAGCCGACAGGGGTTCGTCGATTTAGAGACCCAGTACTTC. Its protein product is CASSRQGFVDLETQYF.

CDR3 residues: CASSFFGPQVTEAFF. In nucleotides, the CDR3 is TGTGCCAGCAGCTTTTTTGGGCCGCAAGTCACTGAAGCTTTCTTT. V is TRBV11-2 and J is TRBJ1-1; D unresolved. V dropped 3 bases and J dropped 4 bases, with 15 bases sitting between them. The CDR3 runs to 15 residues. The V gene's germline CDR1 is SGHAT and CDR2 FQNNGV. Drawing the rest from reference TRBV11-2 and TRBJ1-1, the complete variable domain is EAGVAQSPRYKIIEKRQSVAFWCNPISGHATLYWYQQILGQGPKLLIQFQNNGVVDDSQLPKDRFSAERLKGVDSTLKIQPAKLEDSAVYLCASSFFGPQVTEAFFGQGTRLTVV.

The genes are TRBV4-3 and TRBJ2-3; 8 positions match TRBD2. The V gene end was trimmed by 5 bases and the J gene end by 6 bases; junction bases not matched to a gene: 7. This CDR3 spans 14 amino acids. Germline V gene lookup returns CDR1 LGHNA and CDR2 YSLEER. In DNA, the CDR3 is TGCGCCAGCAGCGTTAGCGGGATCGGGGATACGCAGTATTTT. Translated: CASSVSGIGDTQYF.

This clonotype turned up a few times. V usage is TRBV27 and J usage is TRBJ2-2, with 11 bases matching TRBD2. The V and J ends lost 6 bases and 6 bases, in that order; junction bases with no gene match: 6. CDR1 and CDR2 from the germline V gene are MNHEY and SMNVEV (reference sequence). The length of the CDR3 is 15 residues. In DNA, the CDR3 is TGTGCCAGCAGCCAGCTTAGCGGGAGGGCCGGGGAGCTGTTTTTT. Amino acid sequence: CASSQLSGRAGELFF.

This clonotype was seen more than once but under ten times. The genes are TRBV7-6 and TRBJ2-3; TRBD1 might be the D (6 bases). Deletions cut 3 bases from V and 2 bases from J, with 9 bases between. CDR3 length: 14 amino acids. The germline CDR1 and CDR2 sequences are SGHVS and FNYEAQ. In DNA, the CDR3 is TGTGCCAGCAGCTTGTCAGGGGACACAGATACGCAGTATTTT. It is translated as CASSLSGDTDTQYF.

This clonotype was recorded a few times. This chain links TRBV7-9 with TRBJ2-3; TRBD2 is a possible D gene (6 bases). The CDR3 runs to 15 residues. V was clipped by 3 bases and J by 2 bases, with 12 bases between them. Germline V CDR1 and CDR2: SEHNR, FQNEAQ (reference sequence). The CDR3 protein is CASSLGSDYTDTQYF. CDR3 DNA sequence: TGTGCCAGCAGCTTGGGATCGGACTACACAGATACGCAGTATTTT.

The V call is TRBV7-9, the J call TRBJ2-4; TRBD2 aligns across 8 bases. This CDR3 comprises 15 residues. Germline V gene data show CDR1 as SEHNR and CDR2 as FQNEAQ (reference sequence). With V trimmed by 1 base and J by 8 bases, 7 bases remained unmatched. The CDR3 is CASSLGRREVDIQYF. CDR3 coding DNA: TGTGCCAGCAGCTTAGGTCGGCGGGAGGTGGACATTCAGTACTTC.

This clonotype was detected a few times. The chain combines TRBV20-1 with TRBJ2-5; 7 bases fit TRBD2. This CDR3 has 13 amino acids. Germline V lookup: CDR1 DFQATT, CDR2 SNEGSKA (reference sequence). V shed 6 bases and J 5 bases; nucleotides not matched to a gene: 9. CDR3 in amino acids: CSAPHWEGETQYF. As DNA, the CDR3 is TGCAGTGCCCCCCACTGGGAGGGTGAGACCCAGTACTTC.

The V gene is TRBV11-1, the J gene TRBJ2-7, with 9 bases identical to TRBD1. The V gene end was trimmed by 6 bases and the J gene end by 5 bases; junction bases not matched to a gene: 8. The CDR3 is made up of 14 amino acids. In germline, CDR1 is SGHAT, CDR2 FQDESV (reference sequence). The CDR3 coding sequence is TGTGCCAGCAGTTACGACAGGGGGGGCGACGAGCAGTACTTC. Amino acid sequence: CASSYDRGGDEQYF.

This clonotype was seen more than once but under ten times. The J gene is TRBJ2-1, the V gene TRBV6-5, with 7 bases fitting TRBD1. The CDR3 extends over 14 amino acids. V shed 6 bases, J shed 6 bases, and the junction held 8 bases outside the gene matches. CDR1 and CDR2 from the germline V gene are MNHEY and SVGAGI. The CDR3 sequence: CASRLDRVVNEQFF. The CDR3 region has the DNA TGTGCCAGCAGACTCGACAGGGTGGTCAATGAGCAGTTCTTC.

In its sample, this clonotype was seen a few times. This CDR3 is CASSYPAGGPVEQYF. In nucleotides, the CDR3 is TGTGCCAGCAGTTACCCAGCGGGAGGGCCAGTCGAGCAGTACTTC. The V and J genes are TRBV6-2 or TRBV6-3 and TRBJ2-7; 10 bases are a match to TRBD2. The V gene end was trimmed by 2 bases and the J gene end by 6 bases; junction bases not matched to a gene: 7. In germline, CDR1 is MNHEY, CDR2 SVGEGT. This CDR3 region has 15 residues.

The table lists this clonotype with many counts. The chain recombines TRBV4-3 with TRBJ2-5, with 9 bases that match TRBD2. Germline values: CDR1 LGHNA, CDR2 YSLEER. The CDR3 totals 15 residues. Trimming took 1 base from V and 2 from J; bases not matched to a gene: 2. The CDR3 DNA reads as TGCGCCAGCAGCCAAGTTGCGGGAGGGCAAGAGACCCAGTACTTC. Translated: CASSQVAGGQETQYF.

The V gene is TRBV28, the J gene TRBJ2-7; weak D call: TRBD1 (5 bases). V was pared by 4 bases and J by 4 bases, with 11 bases between. The CDR3 consists of 13 residues. Germline CDR1 reads MDHEN; CDR2 reads SYDVKM. In nucleotides, the CDR3 is TGTGCCAGCAGTTCTATGGGGCTTTACGAGCAGTACTTC. Amino acid sequence: CASSSMGLYEQYF.

This clonotype turned up a few times. The V gene is TRBV29-1, the J gene TRBJ2-1; D is undetermined. This CDR3 is 13 amino acids long. V was clipped by 2 bases and J by 6 bases, with 11 bases between them. CDR1 is SQVTM, CDR2 ANQGSEA, per germline. CDR3: CSVENPSRNEQFF. CDR3 DNA sequence: TGCAGCGTTGAAAACCCCTCCCGCAATGAGCAGTTCTTC.